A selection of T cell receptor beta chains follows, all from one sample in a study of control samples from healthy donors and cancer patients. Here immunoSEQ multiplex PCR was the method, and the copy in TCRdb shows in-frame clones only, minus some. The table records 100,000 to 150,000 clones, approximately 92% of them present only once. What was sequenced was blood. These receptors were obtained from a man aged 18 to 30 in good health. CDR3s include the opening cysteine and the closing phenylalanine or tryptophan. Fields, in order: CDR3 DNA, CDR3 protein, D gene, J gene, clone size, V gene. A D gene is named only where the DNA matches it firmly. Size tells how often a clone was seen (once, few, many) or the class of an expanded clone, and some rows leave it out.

CDR3nt: TGTGCCAGCAGTCCGGGACACTTGAACACTGAAGCTTTCTTT; CDR3aa: CASSPGHLNTEAFF; d_gene: NA; j_gene: TRBJ1-1; abundance: NA; v_gene: TRBV28
CDR3nt: TGTGCCAGCAGCTTAGAGGTGCGTTACGAGCAGTACTTC; CDR3aa: CASSLEVRYEQYF; d_gene: NA; j_gene: TRBJ2-7; abundance: NA; v_gene: TRBV7-8
CDR3nt: TGTGCCAGCAGTTGGGACAGGGGGTACCAAGAGACCCAGTACTTC; CDR3aa: CASSWDRGYQETQYF; d_gene: TRBD1; j_gene: TRBJ2-5; abundance: NA; v_gene: TRBV6-6
CDR3nt: TGTGCCAGCAGCTCTAGGAAGGGACAGAGAGCTGAAGCTTTCTTT; CDR3aa: CASSSRKGQRAEAFF; d_gene: TRBD1; j_gene: TRBJ1-1; abundance: NA; v_gene: TRBV7-9
CDR3nt: TGTGCCAGCAGTGACGCACACTATGGCTACACCTTC; CDR3aa: CASSDAHYGYTF; d_gene: NA; j_gene: TRBJ1-2; abundance: NA; v_gene: TRBV6-4
CDR3nt: TGCAGCGTTGCGACAGCCATGAACACTGAAGCTTTCTTT; CDR3aa: CSVATAMNTEAFF; d_gene: NA; j_gene: TRBJ1-1; abundance: NA; v_gene: TRBV29-1
CDR3nt: TGTGCCAGCAGTTCTTTGCCAGGGGCCCTAAAGGAGCAGTACTTC; CDR3aa: CASSSLPGALKEQYF; d_gene: NA; j_gene: TRBJ2-7; abundance: NA; v_gene: TRBV6-5
CDR3nt: TGCGCCAGCAGTACAACCATGACGGGAGAGACCCAGTACTTC; CDR3aa: CASSTTMTGETQYF; d_gene: NA; j_gene: TRBJ2-5; abundance: NA; v_gene: TRBV10-1
CDR3nt: TGTGCCAGCAGTTACTCTATGGACAGATCCAACTATGGCTACACCTTC; CDR3aa: CASSYSMDRSNYGYTF; d_gene: NA; j_gene: TRBJ1-2; abundance: NA; v_gene: TRBV6-6
CDR3nt: TGTGCCAGCAGTAGTCGAACAGGGCCGAATGAAAAACTGTTTTTT; CDR3aa: CASSSRTGPNEKLFF; d_gene: NA; j_gene: TRBJ1-4; abundance: NA; v_gene: TRBV28
CDR3nt: TGTGCCAGCAGTTTAGGGGGTATTACCACCGGGAATGAGCAGTTCTTC; CDR3aa: CASSLGGITTGNEQFF; d_gene: NA; j_gene: TRBJ2-1; abundance: NA; v_gene: TRBV27
CDR3nt: TGTGCCAGCAGTTACTCGTTGCAGACCTACGAGCAGTACTTC; CDR3aa: CASSYSLQTYEQYF; d_gene: NA; j_gene: TRBJ2-7; abundance: NA; v_gene: TRBV6-5
CDR3nt: TGTGCCAGCGCAGGACCTCAGGCGAATTCACCCCTCCACTTT; CDR3aa: CASAGPQANSPLHF; d_gene: NA; j_gene: TRBJ1-6; abundance: NA; v_gene: TRBV6-6
CDR3nt: TGTGCCAGCAGCACCACGCGGGGGACAGGGCGGGTCTACGAGCAGTACTTC; CDR3aa: CASSTTRGTGRVYEQYF; d_gene: TRBD1; j_gene: TRBJ2-7; abundance: NA; v_gene: TRBV7-9
CDR3nt: TGTGCCAGCAGCGTAGGGACTAGCGGGGGGGCCTACAATGAGCAGTTCTTC; CDR3aa: CASSVGTSGGAYNEQFF; d_gene: TRBD2; j_gene: TRBJ2-1; abundance: NA; v_gene: TRBV9
CDR3nt: TGTGCCACCAGTGATTCTAGAGCAAGAGAGCAGTTCTTC; CDR3aa: CATSDSRAREQFF; d_gene: NA; j_gene: TRBJ2-1; abundance: NA; v_gene: TRBV24-1
CDR3nt: TGTGCCAGCAGTTCCCGGGCTAGCGGGGGGGCCGGGCAGTTCTTC; CDR3aa: CASSSRASGGAGQFF; d_gene: TRBD2; j_gene: TRBJ2-1; abundance: NA; v_gene: TRBV5-4
CDR3nt: TGTGCCAGCAGCTTAGAAATAGGGGCTAAAAATGAAAAACTGTTTTTT; CDR3aa: CASSLEIGAKNEKLFF; d_gene: NA; j_gene: TRBJ1-4; abundance: NA; v_gene: TRBV7-2
CDR3nt: TGCGCCAGCAGCTTGAAGACAGGGTTCCTACCTCGCCCCGGGGAGCTGTTTTTT; CDR3aa: CASSLKTGFLPRPGELFF; d_gene: TRBD1; j_gene: TRBJ2-2; abundance: NA; v_gene: TRBV5-1
CDR3nt: TGTGCCAGCAGCCAGGGATCCAATCAGCCCCAGCATTTT; CDR3aa: CASSQGSNQPQHF; d_gene: NA; j_gene: TRBJ1-5; abundance: NA; v_gene: TRBV3-1/TRBV3-2
CDR3nt: TGTGCCAGCAGCGTAGAAGGCAGAGCGAACACTGAAGCTTTCTTT; CDR3aa: CASSVEGRANTEAFF; d_gene: NA; j_gene: TRBJ1-1; abundance: once; v_gene: TRBV9
CDR3nt: TGTGCCAGCAAAGGAGGAGCGGGAGAAGGGAATGAGCAGTTCTTC; CDR3aa: CASKGGAGEGNEQFF; d_gene: TRBD2; j_gene: TRBJ2-1; abundance: NA; v_gene: TRBV7-9
CDR3nt: TGTGCCAGCAGCCCGGGCGGGGGGGTAGTCGAGCAGTACTTC; CDR3aa: CASSPGGGVVEQYF; d_gene: TRBD2; j_gene: TRBJ2-7; abundance: NA; v_gene: TRBV9
CDR3nt: TGTGCCAGCAGTCCACAGGGGGAGGTTTCTGGGGCCAACGTCCTGACTTTC; CDR3aa: CASSPQGEVSGANVLTF; d_gene: TRBD1; j_gene: TRBJ2-6; abundance: NA; v_gene: TRBV6-4
CDR3nt: TGCGCCAGCAGCTTGGAAGGCTACGAGCAGTACTTC; CDR3aa: CASSLEGYEQYF; d_gene: NA; j_gene: TRBJ2-7; abundance: NA; v_gene: TRBV5-1
CDR3nt: TGTGCCAGCAGTGAATCGAGGGACAGCCTAACGAACACCGGGGAGCTGTTTTTT; CDR3aa: CASSESRDSLTNTGELFF; d_gene: TRBD1; j_gene: TRBJ2-2; abundance: NA; v_gene: TRBV2
CDR3nt: TGTGCCAGCAGCCAAGATGAACATGCCCAGTACTTC; CDR3aa: CASSQDEHAQYF; d_gene: NA; j_gene: TRBJ2-5; abundance: once; v_gene: TRBV3-1/TRBV3-2
CDR3nt: TGCGCCAGCAGCTTGGGACAGGCCTCCTACAATGAGCAGTTCTTC; CDR3aa: CASSLGQASYNEQFF; d_gene: NA; j_gene: TRBJ2-1; abundance: NA; v_gene: TRBV5-1
CDR3nt: TGTGCCAGCAGTTACTCGTTGGCAGGGGCCAGCGAGCAGTACTTC; CDR3aa: CASSYSLAGASEQYF; d_gene: NA; j_gene: TRBJ2-7; abundance: NA; v_gene: TRBV6-5
CDR3nt: TGCGCCAGCAGATATAGGGCCCTAAGGGAGACCCAGTACTTC; CDR3aa: CASRYRALRETQYF; d_gene: NA; j_gene: TRBJ2-5; abundance: NA; v_gene: TRBV23-1
CDR3nt: TGTGCCAGCAGCCTGACTAGCGGGGAGACCCAGTACTTC; CDR3aa: CASSLTSGETQYF; d_gene: TRBD2; j_gene: TRBJ2-5; abundance: NA; v_gene: TRBV14
CDR3nt: TGCGCCATAATCAGGGTCCACGAGCAGTACTTC; CDR3aa: CAIIRVHEQYF; d_gene: NA; j_gene: TRBJ2-7; abundance: NA; v_gene: TRBV5-1
CDR3nt: TGTGCCAGCAGCTTGGGGACAGGGGTCCCCCGGGAAGAGACCCAGTACTTC; CDR3aa: CASSLGTGVPREETQYF; d_gene: TRBD1; j_gene: TRBJ2-5; abundance: few; v_gene: TRBV5-5
CDR3nt: TGTGCCAGCAGTTATAGTCTCCTCAACACTGAAGCTTTCTTT; CDR3aa: CASSYSLLNTEAFF; d_gene: NA; j_gene: TRBJ1-1; abundance: NA; v_gene: TRBV6-5
CDR3nt: TGCGCCAGCAGAGATTCGACAGGGAGCGAGCAGTACTTC; CDR3aa: CASRDSTGSEQYF; d_gene: TRBD1; j_gene: TRBJ2-7; abundance: NA; v_gene: TRBV5-1
CDR3nt: TGCGCCAGCAGCGGGGAAGGGTGGCAGGGGGGCGGCGAGCAGTACTTC; CDR3aa: CASSGEGWQGGGEQYF; d_gene: NA; j_gene: TRBJ2-7; abundance: NA; v_gene: TRBV5-1
CDR3nt: TGCGCCAGCAGCCCCGACCCGACTAGCGGCACAGATACGCAGTATTTT; CDR3aa: CASSPDPTSGTDTQYF; d_gene: TRBD2; j_gene: TRBJ2-3; abundance: NA; v_gene: TRBV5-1
CDR3nt: TGTGCCAGCAGCAAAGCTTGCGCTAACACCTACGAGCAGTACTTC; CDR3aa: CASSKACANTYEQYF; d_gene: NA; j_gene: TRBJ2-7; abundance: NA; v_gene: TRBV21-1
CDR3nt: TGTGCCAGCAGTTTAAGGGGGACCCAGTACTTC; CDR3aa: CASSLRGTQYF; d_gene: NA; j_gene: TRBJ2-5; abundance: once; v_gene: TRBV12-3/TRBV12-4
CDR3nt: TGTGCCAGCAGCACGACGGGCCTCAACACTGAAGCTTTCTTT; CDR3aa: CASSTTGLNTEAFF; d_gene: NA; j_gene: TRBJ1-1; abundance: once; v_gene: TRBV7-9
CDR3nt: TGTGCCAGCAGTGGGCTTCGCACAGATACGCAGTATTTT; CDR3aa: CASSGLRTDTQYF; d_gene: NA; j_gene: TRBJ2-3; abundance: NA; v_gene: TRBV25-1
CDR3nt: TGTGCCAGCAGCTTGTACGGTGGGACTGGAAACACCATATATTTT; CDR3aa: CASSLYGGTGNTIYF; d_gene: NA; j_gene: TRBJ1-3; abundance: once; v_gene: TRBV5-5